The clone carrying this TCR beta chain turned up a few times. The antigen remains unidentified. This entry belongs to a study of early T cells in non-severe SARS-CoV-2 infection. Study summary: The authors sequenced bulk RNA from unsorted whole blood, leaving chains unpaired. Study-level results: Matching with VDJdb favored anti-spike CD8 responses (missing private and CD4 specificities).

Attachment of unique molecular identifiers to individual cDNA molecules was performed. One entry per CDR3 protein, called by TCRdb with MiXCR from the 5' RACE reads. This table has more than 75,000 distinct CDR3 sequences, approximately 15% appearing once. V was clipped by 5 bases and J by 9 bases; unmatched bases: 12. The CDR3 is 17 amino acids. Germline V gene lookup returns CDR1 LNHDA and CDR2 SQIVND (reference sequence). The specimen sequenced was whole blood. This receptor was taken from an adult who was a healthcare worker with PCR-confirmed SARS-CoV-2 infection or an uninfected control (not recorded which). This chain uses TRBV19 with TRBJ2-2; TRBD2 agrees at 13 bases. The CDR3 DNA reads TGTGCCAGTAGTCCCCGGACTAGCGGGGGTGTTACCCGGGAGCTGTTTTTT. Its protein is CASSPRTSGGVTRELFF. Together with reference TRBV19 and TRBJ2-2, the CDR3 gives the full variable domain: DGGITQSPKYLFRKEGQNVTLSCEQNLNHDAMYWYRQDPGQGLRLIYYSQIVNDFQKGDIAEGYSVSREKKESFPLTVTSAQKNPTAFYLCASSPRTSGGVTRELFFGEGSRLTVL.